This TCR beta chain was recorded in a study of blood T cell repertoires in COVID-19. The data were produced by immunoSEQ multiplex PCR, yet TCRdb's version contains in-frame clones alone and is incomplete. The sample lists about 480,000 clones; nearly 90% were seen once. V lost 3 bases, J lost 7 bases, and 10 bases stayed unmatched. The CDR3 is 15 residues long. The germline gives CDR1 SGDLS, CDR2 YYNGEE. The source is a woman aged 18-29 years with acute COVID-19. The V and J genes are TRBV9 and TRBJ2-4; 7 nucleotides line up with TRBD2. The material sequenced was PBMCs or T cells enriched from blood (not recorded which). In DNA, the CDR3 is TGTGCCAGCAGCGCCGAAGGGGTGGGGGGGAACATTCAGTACTTC. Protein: CASSAEGVGGNIQYF.